This section outlines one T cell receptor beta chain sequence together with its context. The V gene end was trimmed by 5 bases and the J gene end by 5 bases; junction bases not matched to a gene: 8. CDR1 and CDR2 (germline): SNHLY, FYNNEI. The CDR3 has 14 residues. The entry originates in a study of blood T cell repertoires in COVID-19. Across the study: The cDNA or gDNA used as material had been derived from T cells, B-cell-depleted T cells, or PBMCs.

Original data processing: Estimated nucleated cell counts came from reference gene primer amplification. Some clones are missing from TCRdb's copy, which holds only in-frame ones; the method was immunoSEQ multiplex PCR. V, J and clone size are taken as reported in that table, and D and trimming were inferred from the DNA itself. Among about 310,000 clones listed, around 86% were seen once. The sequenced sample was peripheral blood. The TCR comes from a man in his 70s with acute or convalescent COVID-19. This sequence joins TRBV2 and TRBJ2-7; 8 bases are a match to TRBD1. CDR3 sequence: CASSRMIQGDEQYF. The CDR3, as DNA: TGTGCCAGCAGTCGAATGATACAGGGGGACGAGCAGTACTTC.